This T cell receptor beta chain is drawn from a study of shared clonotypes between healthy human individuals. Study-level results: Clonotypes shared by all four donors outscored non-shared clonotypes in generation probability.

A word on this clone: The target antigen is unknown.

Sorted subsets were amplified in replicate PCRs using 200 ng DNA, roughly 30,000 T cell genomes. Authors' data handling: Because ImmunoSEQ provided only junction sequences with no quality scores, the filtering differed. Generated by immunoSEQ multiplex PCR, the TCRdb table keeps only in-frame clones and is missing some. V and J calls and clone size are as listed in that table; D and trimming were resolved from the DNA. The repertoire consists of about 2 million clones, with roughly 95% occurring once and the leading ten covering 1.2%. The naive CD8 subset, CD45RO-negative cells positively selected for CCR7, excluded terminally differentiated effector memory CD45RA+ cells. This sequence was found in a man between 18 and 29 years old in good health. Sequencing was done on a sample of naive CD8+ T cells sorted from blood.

This CDR3 reads CASSQTSLSTDTQYF. The CDR3 DNA reads as TGTGCCAGCAGCCAAACGTCTCTGAGCACAGATACGCAGTATTTT. V and J are TRBV16 and TRBJ2-3; D is uncertain. Trimming removed 2 bases at V and 0 bases at J, with 9 bases between. Germline V gene data show CDR1 as KGHSY and CDR2 as FQNENV. There are 15 residues in the CDR3.